This T cell receptor beta chain was captured by sequencing in a study of T cell repertoires in cytomegalovirus infection (dated by TCRdb to between 2017 and 2020). Regarding the research as a whole: Alongside well-studied HLA-B-restricted epitopes, the peptide stimulations were aimed at recently identified HLA-C-restricted CMV epitopes, whose presentation resists viral immunomodulation. The HLA type of each donor mattered for the analysis, because public TCR beta signatures pointed to carriage of CMV infection along with the matching HLA type. The paper as a whole reports these results and caveats: The ex vivo response was dominated by HLA-C-restricted CMV-specific TCR beta clonotypes, which also provided the single most frequent clonotype in two of eight donors. In both this cohort and an independent cohort of over 350 donors, the cumulative frequency of public TCR beta family members distinguished carriers of CMV infection plus the relevant HLA type.

This clonotype was seen only a few times. No cognate antigen has been identified for it. No per-base quality is available; no much larger clone lies one base away. Reading the label with the study, this specimen's treatment or condition is: in vitro stimulation with specific CMV peptide epitopes to enrich CMV-specific T cells. The reads were generated on an Illumina HiSeq 1500. Clones were called with MiXCR by TCRdb after fastp trimmed the public reads at Q25, and only in-frame beta chains were retained. Every distinct CDR3 protein forms one entry, paired with its most common genes and DNA. The sample contains 250,000 to 300,000 distinct CDR3 sequences, around 20% of them found a single time. The ten largest account for around 20% of the sample. The germline V gene encodes CDR1 DFQATT and CDR2 SNEGSKA (reference sequence). V loses 3 bases at its end and J loses 5 bases; junction bases beyond the gene matches: 5. The CDR3, from cysteine to phenylalanine, totals 13 residues. Only the CDR3 DNA is retained, 39 bases long and in frame from the first base.

The source of this sequence is a human donor in good health (CMV status not recorded). Some clones in this sample may be carry-over from other donors' samples. Rearrangement joined TRBV20-1 to TRBJ2-5, and TRBD1 matches 8 of the central bases. Source: cultured PBMCs, taken from culture after CMV antigen stimulation. Here the CDR3 is given as CSASGQGGETQYF. The nucleotides read TGCAGTGCTAGTGGACAGGGCGGGGAGACCCAGTACTTC.